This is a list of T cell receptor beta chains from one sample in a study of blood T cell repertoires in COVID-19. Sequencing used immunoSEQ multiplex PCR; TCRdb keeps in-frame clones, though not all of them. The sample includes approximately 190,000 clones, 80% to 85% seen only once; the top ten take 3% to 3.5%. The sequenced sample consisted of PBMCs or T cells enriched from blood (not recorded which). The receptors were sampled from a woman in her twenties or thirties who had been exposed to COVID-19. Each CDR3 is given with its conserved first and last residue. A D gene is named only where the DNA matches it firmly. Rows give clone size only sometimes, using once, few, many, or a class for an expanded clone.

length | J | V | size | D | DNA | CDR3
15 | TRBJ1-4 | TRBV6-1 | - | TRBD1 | TGTGCCAGCAGTGAAGCCGCAGGGGGTAATGAAAAACTGTTTTTT | CASSEAAGGNEKLFF
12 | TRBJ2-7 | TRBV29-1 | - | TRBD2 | TGCAGCGTTGAAGATGGGGGGGGCGAGCAGTACTTC | CSVEDGGGEQYF
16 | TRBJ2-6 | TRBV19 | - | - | TGTGCCAGTAGTCTTACCCGACAGGTGGGGGCCAACGTCCTGACTTTC | CASSLTRQVGANVLTF
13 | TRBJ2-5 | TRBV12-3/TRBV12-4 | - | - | TGTGCCAGCAGTTGGGACCAGGGGGAGACCCAGTACTTC | CASSWDQGETQYF
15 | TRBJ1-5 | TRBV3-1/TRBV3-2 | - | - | TGTGCCAGCAGCCAAGATTACAGGAACAATCAGCCCCAGCATTTT | CASSQDYRNNQPQHF
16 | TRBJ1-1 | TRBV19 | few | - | TGTGCCAGTAGTATAGTGGGGGGAGGCCCCAACACTGAAGCTTTCTTT | CASSIVGGGPNTEAFF
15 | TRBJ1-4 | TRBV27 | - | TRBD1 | TGTGCCAGCAGTTCCGACAGGGGAAGGAATGAAAAACTGTTTTTT | CASSSDRGRNEKLFF
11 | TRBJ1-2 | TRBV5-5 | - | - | TGTGCCAGCAGCTTGGCGGGAGACTACACCTTC | CASSLAGDYTF
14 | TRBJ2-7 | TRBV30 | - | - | TGTGCCTGGAGTCCTAACGTCGACAGTTACGAGCAGTACTTC | CAWSPNVDSYEQYF
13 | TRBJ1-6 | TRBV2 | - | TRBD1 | TGTGCCAGACAGGGGAGGATAGATTCACCCCTCCACTTT | CARQGRIDSPLHF
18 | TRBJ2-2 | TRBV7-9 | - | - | TGTGCCAGCAGCTTAGTAATCGGCCGGGGGTCGGCCACCGGGGAGCTGTTTTTT | CASSLVIGRGSATGELFF
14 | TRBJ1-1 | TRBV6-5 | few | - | TGTGCCAGCAGTTCTCTCCCTGGAGGCACTGAAGCTTTCTTT | CASSSLPGGTEAFF
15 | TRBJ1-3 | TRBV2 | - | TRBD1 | TGTGCCAGCAGCGCCTCGACAGGGGTTGCAAACACCATATATTTT | CASSASTGVANTIYF
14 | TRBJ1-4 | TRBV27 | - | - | TGTGCCCAACCGGCGGGGGCAACTAATGAAAAACTGTTTTTT | CAQPAGATNEKLFF
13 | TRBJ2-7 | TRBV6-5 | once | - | TGTGCCAGCAGTTACGGGGAGAGCTACGAGCAGTACTTC | CASSYGESYEQYF
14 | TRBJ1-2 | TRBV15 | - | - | TGTGCCACCAGCAGAGACCCCCCCCGGGGAGGCTACACCTTC | CATSRDPPRGGYTF
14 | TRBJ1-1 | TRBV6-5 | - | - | TGTGCCAGCAGTTATCAACAGCCCTCCACTGAAGCTTTCTTT | CASSYQQPSTEAFF
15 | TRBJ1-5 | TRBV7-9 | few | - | TGTGCCAGCAGCTTAGGGGACTATAGCAATCAGCCCCAGCATTTT | CASSLGDYSNQPQHF
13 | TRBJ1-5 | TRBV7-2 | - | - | TGTGCCAGCAGCGTCCGGGGCAATCAGCCCCAGCATTTT | CASSVRGNQPQHF
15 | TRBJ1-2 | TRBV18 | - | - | TGTGCCAGCTCACCGCTGGCAGGAGGAAGGTATGGCTACACCTTC | CASSPLAGGRYGYTF
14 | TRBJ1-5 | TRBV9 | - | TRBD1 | TGTGCCAGCAGCGTATCCGGGGACAGTCAGCCCCAGCATTTT | CASSVSGDSQPQHF
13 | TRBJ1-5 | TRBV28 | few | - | TGTGCCAGCAGATTCCAGGGTGGTCAGCCCCAGCATTTT | CASRFQGGQPQHF
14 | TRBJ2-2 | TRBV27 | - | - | TGTGCCAGCAGTTTCGAGGGCTTCGCCGGGGAGCTGTTTTTT | CASSFEGFAGELFF
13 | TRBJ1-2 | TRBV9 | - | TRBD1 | TGTGCCAGCAGCATAGGGACAGGGGATGGCTACACCTTC | CASSIGTGDGYTF
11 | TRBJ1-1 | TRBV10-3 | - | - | TGTGCCATCAGCCGTGATAGTGAAGCTTTCTTT | CAISRDSEAFF
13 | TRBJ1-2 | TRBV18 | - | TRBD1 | TGTGCCAGCTCACCACCGGGACAGTATGGCTACACCTTC | CASSPPGQYGYTF
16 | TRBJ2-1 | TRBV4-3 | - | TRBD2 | TGCGCCAGCAGCCAATTTCTAGCGGGGGGGCGTAATGAGCAGTTCTTC | CASSQFLAGGRNEQFF
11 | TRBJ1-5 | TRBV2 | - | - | TGTGCCAGCAGCCTTGGGGCGCCCCAGCATTTT | CASSLGAPQHF
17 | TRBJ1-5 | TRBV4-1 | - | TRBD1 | TGCGCCAGCAGCCCGGAGACAGGGGTAATTAGCAATCAGCCCCAGCATTTT | CASSPETGVISNQPQHF
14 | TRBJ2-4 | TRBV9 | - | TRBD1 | TGTGCCAGCAGCGTTGTTCTCTGGGACAGGGGCGGCTTATTC | CASSVVLWDRGGLF
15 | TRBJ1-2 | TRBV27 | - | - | TGTGCCAGCAGTTTAACTCCACTTACTAACTATGGCTACACCTTC | CASSLTPLTNYGYTF
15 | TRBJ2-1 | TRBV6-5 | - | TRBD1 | TGTGCCAGCAGTTACGGGACAGTCTGGAGCAATGAGCAGTTCTTC | CASSYGTVWSNEQFF
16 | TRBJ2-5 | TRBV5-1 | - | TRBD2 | TGCGCCAGCAGCTTCAGACTAGCGGGGGGGCTGGGGACCCAGTACTTC | CASSFRLAGGLGTQYF
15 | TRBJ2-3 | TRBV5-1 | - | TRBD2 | TGCGCCAGCAGTTCTAGGCGGGGGAACACAGATACGCAGTATTTT | CASSSRRGNTDTQYF
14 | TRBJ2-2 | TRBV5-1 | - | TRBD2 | TGCGCCAGCAGCTCCTTAACTAGCGCCGGGGAGCTGTTTTTT | CASSSLTSAGELFF
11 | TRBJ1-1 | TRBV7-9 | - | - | TGTGCCAGCAGCTTTACATACGAAGCTTTCTTT | CASSFTYEAFF
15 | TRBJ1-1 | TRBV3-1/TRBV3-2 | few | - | TGTGCCAGCAGCCAGATGGCCGGGGGGGACACTGAAGCTTTCTTT | CASSQMAGGDTEAFF
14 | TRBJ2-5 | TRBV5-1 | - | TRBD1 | TGCGCCAGCAGCTTGCAAGGGGGCCTGGAGACCCAGTACTTC | CASSLQGGLETQYF
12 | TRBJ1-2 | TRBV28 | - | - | TGTGCCAGCAAGCTAGGTGGCTATGGCTACACCTTC | CASKLGGYGYTF
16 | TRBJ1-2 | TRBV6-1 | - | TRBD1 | TGTGCCAGCAGTGAAGCTTGGGGACAGGGCTTCTATGGCTACACCTTC | CASSEAWGQGFYGYTF
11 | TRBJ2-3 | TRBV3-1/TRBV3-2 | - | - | TGTGCCAGCAGATACACAGATACGCAGTATTTT | CASRYTDTQYF
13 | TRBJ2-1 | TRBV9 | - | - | TGTGCCAGCAGCGTAGATAGCTTGAGTGCGCAGTTCTTC | CASSVDSLSAQFF
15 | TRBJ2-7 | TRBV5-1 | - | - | TGCGCCAGCAGCGGAGGGTCTCTTCTGTCCTACGAGCAGTACTTC | CASSGGSLLSYEQYF
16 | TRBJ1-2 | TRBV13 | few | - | TGTGCCAGCAGCCCCACCCCAGGGGATTCTAACTATGGCTACACCTTC | CASSPTPGDSNYGYTF
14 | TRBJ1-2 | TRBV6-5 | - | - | TGTGCCAGCCGGTTGGATGGGCTTCAGGATGGCTACACCTTC | CASRLDGLQDGYTF
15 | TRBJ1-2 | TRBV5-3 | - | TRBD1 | TGTGCCAGAAGCATCCGACAGGGACGAGTTTATGGCTACACCTTC | CARSIRQGRVYGYTF
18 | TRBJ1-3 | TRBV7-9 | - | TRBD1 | TGTGCCAGCAGCTTTCTCGAACCCCGGACAGGGAAGGGAAACACCATATATTTT | CASSFLEPRTGKGNTIYF
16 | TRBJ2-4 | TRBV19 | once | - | TGTGCCAGTAGTCAATCCGCAGGGGTGGCTATAAACATTCAGTACTTC | CASSQSAGVAINIQYF
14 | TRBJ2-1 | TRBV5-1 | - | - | TGCGCCAGCAGCTTACACCCCACCTACAATGAGCAGTTCTTC | CASSLHPTYNEQFF
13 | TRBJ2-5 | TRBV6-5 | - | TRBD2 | TGTGCCAGCAGTCAGACTAGCAGAGGGGCCCAGTACTTC | CASSQTSRGAQYF
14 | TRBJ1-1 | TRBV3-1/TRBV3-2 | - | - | TGTGCCAGCAGCCAATGGGGGGGGAGCACTGAAGCTTTCTTT | CASSQWGGSTEAFF
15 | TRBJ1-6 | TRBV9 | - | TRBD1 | TGTGCCAGCAGCGTAGGGGGACAGGGCGGTTCACCCCTCCACTTT | CASSVGGQGGSPLHF
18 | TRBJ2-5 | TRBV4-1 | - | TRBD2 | TGCGCCAGCAGCCAAGAAGGAACAAAGCGGGGGGTCCTTTGGACCCAGTACTTC | CASSQEGTKRGVLWTQYF
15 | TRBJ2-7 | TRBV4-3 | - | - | TGCGCCAGCAGCCGAGGCCAAAGGGGGGGCTACGAGCAGTACTTC | CASSRGQRGGYEQYF